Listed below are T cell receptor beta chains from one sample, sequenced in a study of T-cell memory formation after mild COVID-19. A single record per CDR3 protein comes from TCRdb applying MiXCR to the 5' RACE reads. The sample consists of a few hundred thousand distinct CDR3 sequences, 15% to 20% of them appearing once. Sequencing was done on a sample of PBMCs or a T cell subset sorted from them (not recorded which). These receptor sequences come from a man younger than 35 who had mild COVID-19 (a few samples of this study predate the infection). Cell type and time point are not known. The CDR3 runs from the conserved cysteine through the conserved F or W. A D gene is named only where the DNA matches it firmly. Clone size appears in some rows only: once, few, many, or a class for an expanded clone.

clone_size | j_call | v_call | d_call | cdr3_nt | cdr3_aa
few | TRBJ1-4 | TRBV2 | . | TGTGCCAGCAGTGACTTTGAAAAACTGTTTTTT | CASSDFEKLFF
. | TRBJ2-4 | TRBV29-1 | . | TGCAGCGCCCGACACCAAAACATTCAGTACTTC | CSARHQNIQYF
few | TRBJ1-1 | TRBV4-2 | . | TGTGCCAGCAGCCCCCTGGGAGAAGGAACTGAAGCTTTCTTT | CASSPLGEGTEAFF
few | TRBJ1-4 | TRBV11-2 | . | TGTGCCAGCAGCTTATTACGGGGGGCTGGTGAAAAACTGTTTTTT | CASSLLRGAGEKLFF
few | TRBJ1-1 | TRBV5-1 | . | TGCGCCAGCAGCGCGACACAGGGAGGGGGCACTGAAGCTTTCTTT | CASSATQGGGTEAFF
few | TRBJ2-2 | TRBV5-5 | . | TGTGCCAGCAGCTTGTCCGGGGGCGGGGACACCGGGGAGCTGTTTTTT | CASSLSGGGDTGELFF
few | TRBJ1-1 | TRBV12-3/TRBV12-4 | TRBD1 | TGTGCCAGCACCCCGACAGGGGGAGGCACTGAAGCTTTCTTT | CASTPTGGGTEAFF
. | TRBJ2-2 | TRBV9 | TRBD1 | TGTGCCAGCAGCGCAGGACAGGCCGGGGAGCTGTTTTTT | CASSAGQAGELFF
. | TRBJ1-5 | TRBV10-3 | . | TGTGCCATCAGTGGAGCCGGAAACAATCAGCCCCAGCATTTT | CAISGAGNNQPQHF
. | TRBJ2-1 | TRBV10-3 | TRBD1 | TGTGCCATCAGTGAGGGACAGGGGACCTACAATGAGCAGTTCTTC | CAISEGQGTYNEQFF
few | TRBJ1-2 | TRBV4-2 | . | TGTGCCAGCAGCCAAGTTCCACCCGGGACACCGACCTTAGCTAACTATGGCTACACCTTC | CASSQVPPGTPTLANYGYTF
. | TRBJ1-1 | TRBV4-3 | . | TGCGCCAGCAGCAAACCCGCTGGGGCTTCTGAAGCTTTCTTT | CASSKPAGASEAFF
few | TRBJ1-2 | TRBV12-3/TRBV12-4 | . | TGTGCCAGCAGTGCACAACAGGGCATTGGGCATGGCTACACCTTC | CASSAQQGIGHGYTF
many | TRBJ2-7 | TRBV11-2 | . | TGTGCCAGCAGCAGGCGGGGTTACGAGCAGTACTTC | CASSRRGYEQYF
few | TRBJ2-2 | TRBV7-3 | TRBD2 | TGTGCCAGCAGCTTGGGACGGGGAGGGACCGGGGAGCTGTTTTTT | CASSLGRGGTGELFF
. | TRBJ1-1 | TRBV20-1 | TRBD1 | TGCAGTGCCCGAGGGGGCGGCGGGAACACTGAAGCTTTCTTT | CSARGGGGNTEAFF
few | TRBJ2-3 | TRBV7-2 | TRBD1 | TGTGCCAGCAGCTTAGCCAGGGGGCATGCAGATACGCAGTATTTT | CASSLARGHADTQYF
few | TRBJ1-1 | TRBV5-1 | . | TGCGCCAGCAGCCGTGACAGGATTGGGGACACTGAAGCTTTCTTT | CASSRDRIGDTEAFF
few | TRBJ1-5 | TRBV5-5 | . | TGTGCCAGCAGCTTGGCCCCGGGCAATCAGCCCCAGCATTTT | CASSLAPGNQPQHF
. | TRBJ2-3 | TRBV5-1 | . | TGCGCCAGCAGCTCCTCCACGGGGGCGGCCACAGATACGCAGTATTTT | CASSSSTGAATDTQYF
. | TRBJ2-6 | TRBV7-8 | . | TGTGCCAGCAGCTTAGCGAGCGGCGGAGCTGGGGCCAACGTCCTGACTTTC | CASSLASGGAGANVLTF
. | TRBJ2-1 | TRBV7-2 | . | TGTGCCAGCAGCTTTATTGGGTCCTACAATGAGCAGTTCTTC | CASSFIGSYNEQFF
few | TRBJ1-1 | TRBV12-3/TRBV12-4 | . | TGTGCCAGCAGCCGACTATACACTGAAGCTTTCTTT | CASSRLYTEAFF
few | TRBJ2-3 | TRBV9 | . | TGTGCCAGCAGCGAGGAGCACAGCACAGATACGCAGTATTTT | CASSEEHSTDTQYF
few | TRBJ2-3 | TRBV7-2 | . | TGTGCCAGCAGCTGGCGTGCCTTAAGCACAGATACGCAGTATTTT | CASSWRALSTDTQYF
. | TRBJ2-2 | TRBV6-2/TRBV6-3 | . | TGTGCCAGACGAGGATTCGGTCCTGCTGACACCGGGGAGCTGTTTTTT | CARRGFGPADTGELFF
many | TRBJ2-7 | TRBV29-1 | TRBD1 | TGCAGCGCCTGGGGGGGACAGGGGGACGAGCAGTACTTC | CSAWGGQGDEQYF
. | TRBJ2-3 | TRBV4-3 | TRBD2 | TGCGCCAGCAGCCAAGATGAGCGGGGGGCAACAGATACGCAGTATTTT | CASSQDERGATDTQYF
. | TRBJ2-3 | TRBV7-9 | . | TGTGCCAGCAGTTCTCGCAGCTGGCAGGCAGATACGCAGTATTTT | CASSSRSWQADTQYF